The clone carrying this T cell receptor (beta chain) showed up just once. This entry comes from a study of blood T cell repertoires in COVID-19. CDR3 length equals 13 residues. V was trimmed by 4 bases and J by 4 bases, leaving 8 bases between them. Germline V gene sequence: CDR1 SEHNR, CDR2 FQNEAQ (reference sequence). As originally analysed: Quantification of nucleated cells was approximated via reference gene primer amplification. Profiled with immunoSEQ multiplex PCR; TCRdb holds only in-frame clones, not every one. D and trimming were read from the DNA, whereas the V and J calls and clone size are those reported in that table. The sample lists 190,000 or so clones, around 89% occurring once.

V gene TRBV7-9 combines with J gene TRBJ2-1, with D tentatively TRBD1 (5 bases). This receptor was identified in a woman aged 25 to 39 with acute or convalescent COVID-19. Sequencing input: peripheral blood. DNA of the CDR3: TGTGCCAGCAGCTACAGGCTTTACAATGAGCAGTTCTTC. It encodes CASSYRLYNEQFF. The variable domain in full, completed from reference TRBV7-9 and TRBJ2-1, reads DTGVSQNPRHKITKRGQNVTFRCDPISEHNRLYWYRQTLGQGPEFLTYFQNEAQLEKSRLLSDRFSAERPKGSFSTLEIQRTEQGDSAMYLCASSYRLYNEQFFGPGTRLTVL.